Shown below are 28 T cell receptor beta chains from a single sample sequenced in a study of control samples from healthy donors and cancer patients. Measured with immunoSEQ multiplex PCR; TCRdb has only the in-frame clones, and not every one. The table lists about 120,000 clones, roughly nine tenths of them singletons. Source material: blood. The receptors come from a man between 50 and 59 years old in good health.

CDR3 DNA: TGTGCCAGCAGCGTAGCCGGGACAGGGGGTGAGACCCAGTACTTC. It yields the protein CASSVAGTGGETQYF. This rearrangement joins TRBV9 to TRBJ2-5, with 11 bases matching TRBD1. V lost 0 bases and J lost 5; bases outside the gene matches: 3. The germline V gene has CDR1 SGDLS and CDR2 YYNGEE. This CDR3 has 15 residues. The whole variable domain, remainder taken from reference TRBV9 and TRBJ2-5, is DSGVTQTPKHLITATGQRVTLRCSPRSGDLSVYWYQQSLDQGLQFLIQYYNGEERAKGNILERFSAQQFPDLHSELNLSSLELGDSALYFCASSVAGTGGETQYFGPGTRLLVL.

J is TRBJ2-3 and V is TRBV28, with D perhaps TRBD1 (6 bases). The CDR3 has 14 amino acids. Germline CDR1 reads MDHEN; CDR2 reads SYDVKM. Trimming took 1 base from V and 4 from J, leaving 9 bases between them. The CDR3 here is CASSLLGASDTQYF. The CDR3 DNA reads as TGTGCCAGCAGTTTATTGGGGGCGTCAGATACGCAGTATTTT.

This clone was detected once. The chain recombines TRBV6-2 or TRBV6-3 with TRBJ2-5; D might be TRBD2 (7 bases). Germline-derived CDR1 and CDR2 are MNHEY and SVGEGT. The CDR3 is 15 amino acids. With 3 bases removed from V and 5 bases from J, the gap between germline ends came to 16 bases. The CDR3 is CASSYRGGVGETQYF. The CDR3 DNA is TGTGCCAGCAGTTATCGAGGGGGGGTAGGGGAGACCCAGTACTTC.

The table lists this clone with a count of one. This rearrangement joins TRBV7-6 to TRBJ1-4; no definite D call. Germline V gives CDR1 SGHVS, CDR2 FNYEAQ. CDR3 length equals 15 residues. V was shortened by 1 base and J by 6 bases, with 12 bases between the two germline ends. The CDR3, as DNA: TGTGCCAGCAGCTTAGTGGCGGGAAGGGATGAAAAACTGTTTTTT. Translated, it gives CASSLVAGRDEKLFF. Combining the CDR3 with reference TRBV7-6 and TRBJ1-4 gives the whole variable domain GAGVSQSPRYKVTKRGQDVALRCDPISGHVSLYWYRQALGQGPEFLTYFNYEAQQDKSGLPNDRFSAERPEGSISTLTIQRTEQRDSAMYRCASSLVAGRDEKLFFGSGTQLSVL.

The genes are TRBV7-6 and TRBJ1-3; no clear D gene. With 0 bases removed from V and 0 bases from J, the gap between germline ends came to 6 bases. CDR1 is SGHVS and CDR2 is FNYEAQ in the germline V gene. CDR3 length equals 15 residues. CDR3 amino acids: CASSLAWFSGNTIYF. CDR3 nucleotide sequence: TGTGCCAGCAGCTTAGCTTGGTTCTCTGGAAACACCATATATTTT.

This sequence joins TRBV5-1 and TRBJ1-1; 10 bases agree with TRBD1. V lost 1 base, J lost 2 bases, and 8 bases stayed unmatched. Germline loops: CDR1 SGHRS, CDR2 YFSETQ. The CDR3 extends over 17 amino acids. Written as DNA, the CDR3 is TGCGCCAGCAGCTTGCGCGTGACAGGGGGCAGCAACACTGAAGCTTTCTTT. It encodes CASSLRVTGGSNTEAFF.

V usage is TRBV15 and J usage is TRBJ1-3, with D unclear. Germline CDR1 LNHNV, CDR2 YYDKDF (reference sequence). V was clipped by 0 bases and J by 0 bases, with 15 bases between them. There are 18 residues in the CDR3. CDR3: CATSRDRRSSASGNTIYF. CDR3 bases: TGTGCCACCAGCAGAGATCGTAGGAGCAGTGCCTCTGGAAACACCATATATTTT.

The genes are TRBV7-9 and TRBJ1-6, with D possibly being TRBD1 (5 bases). The CDR3 contains 15 residues. The V end lost 5 bases, the J end lost 10 bases, and 18 bases lay between the germline ends. Germline CDR1 reads SEHNR; CDR2 reads FQNEAQ (reference sequence). The CDR3 here is CASSRKSQGASPLHF. CDR3 DNA sequence: TGTGCCAGCAGCCGCAAGTCCCAGGGAGCGTCACCCCTCCACTTT.

J is TRBJ2-7 and V is TRBV6-5; 9 bases agree with TRBD1. V lost 4 bases to trimming and J lost 5 bases; unmatched junction nucleotides: 12. Germline V gene data show CDR1 as MNHEY and CDR2 as SVGAGI. The CDR3 has 16 residues. CDR3 nucleotide sequence: TGTGCCAGCAGTTTAGGCTCCGGGACAGGGACCCACGAGCAGTACTTC. Amino acids: CASSLGSGTGTHEQYF.

This chain connects TRBV27 to TRBJ1-4, with D possibly being TRBD1 (5 bases). The CDR3 has 14 residues. V lost 2 bases, J lost 7 bases, and 11 bases lay in between. Germline V gives CDR1 MNHEY, CDR2 SMNVEV (reference sequence). This chain's CDR3 is CASSLSREGEKLFF. CDR3 in DNA: TGTGCCAGCAGTTTAAGCAGGGAGGGTGAAAAACTGTTTTTT. The full variable domain, completed using reference TRBV27 and TRBJ1-4, is EAQVTQNPRYLITVTGKKLTVTCSQNMNHEYMSWYRQDPGLGLRQIYYSMNVEVTDKGDVPEGYKVSRKEKRNFPLILESPSPNQTSLYFCASSLSREGEKLFFGSGTQLSVL.

This rearrangement joins TRBV25-1 to TRBJ2-3, with D uncertain. V was pared by 2 bases and J by 3 bases, with 3 bases between. The CDR3 covers 12 residues. The germline CDR1 and CDR2 sequences are MGHDK and SYGVNS. The CDR3 DNA reads TGTGCCAGCAGTGAAGGGACAGATACGCAGTATTTT. It yields the protein CASSEGTDTQYF.

The V and J genes are TRBV5-6 and TRBJ1-5; no definite D call. The V and J ends lost 0 bases and 5 bases respectively, with 3 bases between them. The CDR3 is 12 residues long. The germline gives CDR1 SGHDT, CDR2 YYEEEE. For the CDR3, the DNA is TGTGCCAGCAGCTTGGGGGATCAGCCCCAGCATTTT. Protein product: CASSLGDQPQHF.

The chain combines TRBV19 with TRBJ1-5; no clear D gene. The germline CDR1 and CDR2 sequences are LNHDA and SQIVND (reference sequence). Trimming stripped 3 bases from V and 0 bases from J, with 12 bases between. This CDR3 contains 16 residues. The CDR3 region is CASSMIDTISNQPQHF. In nucleotides, the CDR3 is TGTGCCAGTAGTATGATCGACACCATTAGCAATCAGCCCCAGCATTTT.

This clone was picked up one time. This sequence joins TRBV19 and TRBJ2-4; no clear D gene. CDR1 is LNHDA and CDR2 is SQIVND in the germline V gene (reference sequence). Trimming took 6 bases from V and 1 from J, leaving 22 bases between them. This CDR3 spans 18 amino acids. DNA for the CDR3: TGTGCCAGTAGGCAAGGATCCAACGCTCTTTCTGCCAAAAACATTCAGTACTTC. The encoded protein is CASRQGSNALSAKNIQYF.

The chain combines TRBV9 with TRBJ1-1; D not resolved. The CDR3 has 13 residues. The germline gives CDR1 SGDLS, CDR2 YYNGEE. V lost 0 bases and J 0 bases, leaving 3 bases between the germline ends. The CDR3 DNA reads as TGTGCCAGCAGCGTAGAAGTGAACACTGAAGCTTTCTTT. This translates into CASSVEVNTEAFF.

The chain recombines TRBV7-9 with TRBJ1-1; D remains ambiguous. The germline V and J ends were trimmed by 0 bases and 2 bases, with 7 bases remaining between them. CDR3 length: 14 amino acids. Germline CDR1 reads SEHNR; CDR2 reads FQNEAQ (reference sequence). CDR3 amino acids: CASSLAWGNTEAFF. In nucleotides, the CDR3 is TGTGCCAGCAGCTTAGCGTGGGGAAACACTGAAGCTTTCTTT.

V gene TRBV5-1 combines with J gene TRBJ1-1; TRBD1 aligns across 9 bases. The CDR3 length is 13 residues. With V trimmed by 2 bases and J by 10 bases, 6 bases remained unmatched. Germline CDR1 and CDR2: SGHRS and YFSETQ. CDR3 sequence reads: CASSFPTGQGAFF. The CDR3 DNA reads TGCGCCAGCAGCTTCCCGACGGGACAGGGAGCTTTCTTT.

The rearrangement uses TRBV29-1 and TRBJ1-2; D call uncertain. V lost 5 bases and J lost 4, with 11 bases in between. The CDR3 has 12 residues. Germline V gives CDR1 SQVTM, CDR2 ANQGSEA. The CDR3 DNA reads TGCAGCGTTCCAGGAAGTCTCTATGGCTACACCTTC. Translating it yields CSVPGSLYGYTF.

V usage is TRBV6-5 and J usage is TRBJ2-1; 8 bases fit TRBD2. J lost 3 bases, V lost 4 bases, and 8 bases had no gene match. CDR1 and CDR2 from the germline V gene are MNHEY and SVGAGI. The CDR3 extends over 16 amino acids. The CDR3 DNA reads as TGTGCCAGCAGTTCCTCAGCGGGGGACAACTACAATGAGCAGTTCTTC. Protein: CASSSSAGDNYNEQFF.

This chain links TRBV7-9 with TRBJ2-7; D might be TRBD2 (6 bases). This CDR3 has 12 residues. The germline CDR1 and CDR2 sequences are SEHNR and FQNEAQ (reference sequence). Between the trimmed V and J ends, which lost 8 bases and 3 bases, there was a span of 11 bases. The CDR3: CASGTEYYEQYF. Written as DNA, the CDR3 is TGTGCCAGCGGGACTGAATACTACGAGCAGTACTTC.

V gene TRBV11-2 combines with J gene TRBJ2-7; unclear D gene. In germline, CDR1 is SGHAT, CDR2 FQNNGV. The V and J ends lost 3 bases and 3 bases respectively, with 9 bases between them. This CDR3 comprises 13 residues. The DNA of the CDR3 is TGTGCCAGCAGCTTTCTAAGCAACTACGAGCAGTACTTC. As protein: CASSFLSNYEQYF.

This clone was observed a handful of times. V and J are TRBV9 and TRBJ2-2; D tentatively fits TRBD1 or TRBD2 (5 bases each). This CDR3 has 14 amino acids. Trimming stripped 2 bases from V and 4 bases from J, with 9 bases between. Germline CDR1 SGDLS, CDR2 YYNGEE. The CDR3 DNA reads as TGTGCCAGCAGCGTGGGGGTCCCCACCGGGGAGCTGTTTTTT. It codes for CASSVGVPTGELFF.

DNA of the CDR3: TGTGCCAGCAGCCAAAGAGGGCCGGGGTCTGTCTACGAGCAGTACTTC. Protein: CASSQRGPGSVYEQYF. The chain carries TRBV7-2 and TRBJ2-7; D possibly corresponds to TRBD2 (5 bases). The CDR3 consists of 16 residues. Trimming left V 5 bases short and J 3 bases short, with 20 bases between. Germline V gives CDR1 SGHTA, CDR2 FQGNSA.

The J gene is TRBJ1-2, the V gene TRBV12-5, with D maybe TRBD1 (6 bases). V shed 6 bases and J shed 2 bases, with 19 bases lying between them. CDR1 is LGHNT, CDR2 FRNRAP, per germline. The CDR3 is 16 residues long. CDR3 in amino acids: CASGPGGWGLNYGYTF. CDR3 nucleotides: TGTGCTAGTGGCCCAGGAGGATGGGGGCTCAACTATGGCTACACCTTC. Together with reference TRBV12-5 and TRBJ1-2, the CDR3 gives the full variable domain: DARVTQTPRHKVTEMGQEVTMRCQPILGHNTVFWYRQTMMQGLELLAYFRNRAPLDDSGMPKDRFSAEMPDATLATLKIQPSEPRDSAVYFCASGPGGWGLNYGYTFGSGTRLTVV.

Turning to this clone: One end of the junction fails to match germline, which may point to a read error. This chain links TRBV6-6 with TRBJ1-2; D might be TRBD1 (5 bases). The V gene's germline CDR1 is MNHNY and CDR2 SVGAGI (reference sequence). The CDR3 length is 13 residues. In nucleotides, the CDR3 is TGTGCCAGCAGTTACTCGCGGGACGCCCGATTCCTATTC. This sequence encodes CASSYSRDARFLF.

The chain joins TRBV5-5 to TRBJ2-7, with TRBD1 matching 10 bases. Germline V gene sequence: CDR1 SGHKS, CDR2 YYEKEE (reference sequence). V was clipped by 3 bases and J by 7 bases; unmatched bases: 7. The CDR3 covers 14 residues. CDR3: CASSWRQGAGEQYF. CDR3 DNA sequence: TGTGCCAGCAGCTGGAGACAGGGGGCTGGGGAGCAGTACTTC.

V and J are TRBV5-6 and TRBJ1-2; 9 nucleotides align to TRBD1. Germline assignment: CDR1 SGHDT and CDR2 YYEEEE. The CDR3 has 15 amino acids. The J segment lost 4 bases and the V segment lost 1 base, leaving 5 bases of the junction unmatched. The CDR3: CASSLWGTGSYGYTF. CDR3 DNA sequence: TGTGCCAGCAGCTTGTGGGGGACAGGGAGCTATGGCTACACCTTC.

This chain connects TRBV10-3 to TRBJ2-7; tentatively, D is TRBD1 (5 bases). Per germline, CDR1 ENHRY and CDR2 SYGVKD. V lost 0 bases and J 0 bases, leaving 15 bases between the germline ends. The CDR3 is made up of 17 amino acids. DNA of the CDR3: TGTGCCATCAGTGAGTCGAGATGGGGCAGCAGCTCCTACGAGCAGTACTTC. This gives the protein CAISESRWGSSSYEQYF.